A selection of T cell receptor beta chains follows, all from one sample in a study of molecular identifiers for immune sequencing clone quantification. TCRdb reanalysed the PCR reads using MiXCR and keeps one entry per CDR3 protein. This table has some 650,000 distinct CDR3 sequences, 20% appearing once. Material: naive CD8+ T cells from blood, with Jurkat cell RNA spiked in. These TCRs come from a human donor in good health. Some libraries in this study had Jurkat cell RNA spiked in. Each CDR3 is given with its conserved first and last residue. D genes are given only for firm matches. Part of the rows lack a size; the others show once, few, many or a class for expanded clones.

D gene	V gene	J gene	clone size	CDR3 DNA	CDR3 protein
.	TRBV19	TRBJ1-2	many	TGTGCCAGTAGTTACGGTACTAACTATGGCTACACCTTC	CASSYGTNYGYTF
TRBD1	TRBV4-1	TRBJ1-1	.	TGCGCCAGCAGCCCCCAGGGGACAGGGGAAACTGAAGCTTTCTTT	CASSPQGTGETEAFF
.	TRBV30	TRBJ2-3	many	TGTGCCTGGAGTTGGACAGTCACAGATACGCAGTATTTT	CAWSWTVTDTQYF
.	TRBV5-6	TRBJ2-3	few	TGTGCCAGCAGATCAGTCCAGGACAGAAAGGAGCCAGATACGCAGTATTTT	CASRSVQDRKEPDTQYF
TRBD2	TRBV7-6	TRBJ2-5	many	TGTGCCAGCAGCTTAGACCCGGGGGGAGCTTGGGCAAACCAAGAGACCCAGTACTTC	CASSLDPGGAWANQETQYF
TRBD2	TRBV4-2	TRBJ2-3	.	TGTGCCAGCAGCCCCTCGGGACTAGCGGGAGGGCCCGATACGCAGTATTTT	CASSPSGLAGGPDTQYF
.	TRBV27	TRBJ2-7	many	TGTGCCAGCAGTTTCGGAGGGGGCAACTTCTACGAGCAGTACTTC	CASSFGGGNFYEQYF
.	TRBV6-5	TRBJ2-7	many	TGTGCCAGCAGCCCCTTGGGGGGGGCGAGAAGCTCCTACGAGCAGTACTTC	CASSPLGGARSSYEQYF
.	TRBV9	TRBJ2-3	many	TGTGCCAGCAGCGCTGGACAGACAGATACGCAGTATTTT	CASSAGQTDTQYF
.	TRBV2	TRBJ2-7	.	TGTGCCAGCAGTGAAGCGATCGTGGACAGTTCCCACGAGCAGTACTTC	CASSEAIVDSSHEQYF
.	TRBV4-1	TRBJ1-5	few	TGCGCCAGCAGCCAAGTCACGGGCAGGTCTAATCAGCCCCAGCATTTT	CASSQVTGRSNQPQHF
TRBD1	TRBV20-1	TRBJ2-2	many	TGCAGTGGAGGGACAGGGGACACCGGGGAGCTGTTTTTT	CSGGTGDTGELFF
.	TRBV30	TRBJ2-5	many	TGTGCCTGGAGTGTACTCCCGACAAACCAAGAGACCCAGTACTTC	CAWSVLPTNQETQYF
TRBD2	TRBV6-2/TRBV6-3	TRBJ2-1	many	TGTGCCAGCAGTTCCAAACTAGCGGGGGGGCCTAATGAGCAGTTCTTC	CASSSKLAGGPNEQFF
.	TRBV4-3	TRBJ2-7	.	TGCGCCAGCAGCCAAGATCGGAGAGGTGTCTACGAGCAGTACTTC	CASSQDRRGVYEQYF
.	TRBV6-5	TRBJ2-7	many	TGTGCCAGCAGTCGAACAGGGACCGACGAGCAGTACTTC	CASSRTGTDEQYF
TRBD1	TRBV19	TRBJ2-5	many	TGTGCCAGTAGTATAGGAGTCGTCGGGACAGCGATTCGAGAGACCCAGTACTTC	CASSIGVVGTAIRETQYF
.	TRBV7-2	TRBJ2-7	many	TGTGCCAGCAGCTTCGGTCTGCGTGAGTACGAGCAGTACTTC	CASSFGLREYEQYF
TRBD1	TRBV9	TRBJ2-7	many	TGTGCCAGCAGCGCCCGGGACAGTTCGTTCTACGAGCAGTACTTC	CASSARDSSFYEQYF
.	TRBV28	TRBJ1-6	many	TGTGCCAGCAGTTTACAGGGTCGGTATTCACCCCTCCACTTT	CASSLQGRYSPLHF
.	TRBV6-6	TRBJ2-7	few	TGTGCCAGCAGTTACTCGAGAGGGGGGTACGCCTACGAGCAGTACTTC	CASSYSRGGYAYEQYF
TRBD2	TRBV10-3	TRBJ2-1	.	TGTGCCATCAGTGACCCGGGACTAGCTATTGAGCAGTTCTTC	CAISDPGLAIEQFF
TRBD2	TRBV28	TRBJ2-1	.	TGTGCCAGCATCCCCAATAGCGGGAGGAACAATGAGCAGTTCTTC	CASIPNSGRNNEQFF
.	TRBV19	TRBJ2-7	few	TGTGCCAGTAGTATGTGGACCTCCTACGAGCAGTACTTC	CASSMWTSYEQYF
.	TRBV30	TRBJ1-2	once	TGTGCCTGGAGTTCCAACCGACATCTAGACCAGTATGGCTACACCTTC	CAWSSNRHLDQYGYTF
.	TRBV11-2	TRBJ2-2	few	TGTGCCAGCAGCTTAGTGTTTAGCGCACCGCAAACCGGGGAGCTGTTTTTT	CASSLVFSAPQTGELFF
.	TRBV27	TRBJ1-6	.	TGTGCCAGCAGTCCCACAGGGTCGCCACCCCTCCACTTT	CASSPTGSPPLHF